One and the same sample provided the 26 T cell receptor beta chains below, sequenced in a study of human T cells and chemical hapten exposure. Time point defined: pre-sensitization, week 0. Treatment noted: therapeutic diphenylcyclopropenone sensitization with weekly scalp DPC. TCRdb reprocessed the RACE reads with MiXCR, giving one entry per CDR3 protein. The sample contains around 350,000 distinct CDR3 sequences, 4.5% to 7% of which appear only once. The input for sequencing was whole blood, taken in connection with sensitization to the hapten diphenylcyclopropenone (DPC). Every receptor here comes from a woman younger than 35 with alopecia areata. Some clones in this sample may be carry-over from other donors' samples.

This chain connects TRBV4-1 to TRBJ2-7, with 9 nucleotides matching TRBD1. J gave up 3 bases and V 2 bases, and 8 bases lay outside the gene matches. The CDR3 runs to 16 residues. In germline, CDR1 is MGHRA, CDR2 YSYEKL. The CDR3 sequence: CASSQLLRDRDYEQYF. CDR3 nucleotides: TGCGCCAGCAGCCAACTCCTCCGGGACAGGGACTACGAGCAGTACTTC.

Only a few counts were recorded for this clonotype. The chain has TRBV7-2 and TRBJ1-2; D unresolved. Germline V gene sequence: CDR1 SGHTA, CDR2 FQGNSA. V dropped 4 bases and J dropped 4 bases, with 7 bases sitting between them. This CDR3 is built from 12 residues. The CDR3 DNA follows: TGTGCCAGCAGCTCATACGGCTATGGCTACACCTTC. Translating gives CASSSYGYGYTF.

The CDR3: CASSPGDSNGEKLFF. The CDR3 DNA reads as TGTGCCAGCAGCCCCGGGGACAGTAATGGTGAAAAACTGTTTTTT. The chain is built from TRBV12-3 or TRBV12-4 and TRBJ1-4, with 7 bases identical to TRBD1. Trimming took 6 bases from V and 7 from J; bases not matched to a gene: 11. The CDR3 is 15 amino acids.

V gene TRBV6-2 or TRBV6-3 combines with J gene TRBJ2-2; 10 bases align to TRBD1. This CDR3 is 17 amino acids long. With 2 bases clipped from V and 3 bases from J, the junction kept 6 bases outside the gene matches. CDR1 and CDR2 from the germline V gene are MNHEY and SVGEGT. Here the CDR3 reads CASSYPLTGGDTGELFF. The CDR3, as DNA: TGTGCCAGCAGTTACCCGTTGACAGGGGGCGACACCGGGGAGCTGTTTTTT.

The chain combines TRBV20-1 with TRBJ1-1; D is undetermined. Germline V gives CDR1 DFQATT, CDR2 SNEGSKA (reference sequence). With 0 bases removed from V and 5 bases from J, the gap between germline ends came to 13 bases. CDR3 length equals 14 residues. The CDR3 protein is CSARDGTAGTEAFF. Written as DNA, the CDR3 is TGCAGTGCTAGAGATGGAACAGCGGGAACTGAAGCTTTCTTT.

The CDR3 region is CASSKGQLDTEAFF. For the CDR3, the DNA is TGTGCCAGCAGCAAGGGACAGCTGGACACTGAAGCTTTCTTT. This sequence joins TRBV7-9 and TRBJ1-1; 7 nucleotides match TRBD1. This CDR3 contains 14 residues. The ends lost 5 bases at V and 3 bases at J; junction bases unmatched: 6. Germline V gene lookup returns CDR1 SEHNR and CDR2 FQNEAQ (reference sequence). Together with reference TRBV7-9 and TRBJ1-1, the CDR3 gives the full variable domain: DTGVSQNPRHKITKRGQNVTFRCDPISEHNRLYWYRQTLGQGPEFLTYFQNEAQLEKSRLLSDRFSAERPKGSFSTLEIQRTEQGDSAMYLCASSKGQLDTEAFFGQGTRLTVV.

This clonotype was counted ten times or more. The rearrangement joins TRBV29-1 to TRBJ1-5, with a possible D match to TRBD1 (5 bases). Trimming took off 4 bases at V and 2 bases at J, with 9 bases between the two ends. CDR1 is SQVTM, CDR2 ANQGSEA, per germline. CDR3 length: 13 residues. The CDR3 sequence: CSVGLGGNQPQHF. CDR3 nucleotides: TGCAGCGTTGGGTTAGGGGGCAATCAGCCCCAGCATTTT.

This clonotype was counted many times. The chain combines TRBV12-3 or TRBV12-4 with TRBJ1-1; D remains unclear. Deletions cut 7 bases from V and 5 bases from J, with 11 bases between. The CDR3 consists of 12 residues. CDR3: CASTLRRTEAFF. The CDR3, as DNA: TGTGCCAGCACCCTGCGGAGGACTGAAGCTTTCTTT.

V and J are TRBV27 and TRBJ2-7; 9 bases are a match to TRBD1. Germline loops: CDR1 MNHEY, CDR2 SMNVEV (reference sequence). This CDR3 comprises 15 residues. Trimming took 5 bases from V and 6 from J; bases not matched to a gene: 11. The CDR3 bases are TGTGCCAGCAGTCCATTACAGGGGGCTATAAGCGAGCAGTACTTC. Protein: CASSPLQGAISEQYF.

This clonotype showed up many times. The chain combines TRBV2 with TRBJ2-4; unclear D gene. The CDR3 is made up of 13 amino acids. V was trimmed by 5 bases and J by 9 bases, leaving 14 bases between them. The germline V gene has CDR1 SNHLY and CDR2 FYNNEI. CDR3 amino acids: CASSTGPSSIQYF. The CDR3 bases are TGTGCCAGCAGTACGGGCCCCTCGAGCATTCAGTACTTC.

This clonotype was seen at least ten times. The chain couples TRBV25-1 to TRBJ2-1; possible D gene TRBD1, 6 bases. CDR3 length: 15 residues. Trimming cost V 2 bases and J 4 bases, with 12 bases left between them. From germline, CDR1 is MGHDK and CDR2 SYGVNS. CDR3 DNA sequence: TGTGCCAGCAGTGAACCCGGACAGAATTACAATGAGCAGTTCTTC. As protein: CASSEPGQNYNEQFF. Full variable domain (missing parts from reference TRBV25-1 and TRBJ2-1): EADIYQTPRYLVIGTGKKITLECSQTMGHDKMYWYQQDPGMELHLIHYSYGVNSTEKGDLSSESTVSRIRTEHFPLTLESARPSHTSQYLCASSEPGQNYNEQFFGPGTRLTVL.

This clonotype was seen repeatedly, ten times or more. The gene calls are TRBV28 and TRBJ1-2, with a tentative D call TRBD1 (6 bases). V was shortened by 1 base and J by 3 bases, with 9 bases between the two germline ends. The germline gives CDR1 MDHEN, CDR2 SYDVKM. This CDR3 region has 14 residues. The CDR3 DNA reads as TGTGCCAGCAGTTTATACAGGGAGGACTATGGCTACACCTTC. It codes for CASSLYREDYGYTF.

This clonotype came up many times. V usage is TRBV18 and J usage is TRBJ2-6, with D hard to call. CDR3 size: 14 residues. Germline CDR1 reads KGHSH; CDR2 reads LQKENI. V gave up 3 bases and J gave up 4 bases, with 7 bases separating them. CDR3 in amino acids: CASSPGGGANVLTF. DNA of the CDR3: TGTGCCAGCTCACCGGGCGGCGGGGCCAACGTCCTGACTTTC.

The J gene is TRBJ2-7, the V gene TRBV29-1, with TRBD2 matching over 10 bases. Per germline, CDR1 SQVTM and CDR2 ANQGSEA. This CDR3 comprises 15 residues. V was pared by 7 bases and J by 2 bases, with 11 bases of the junction left unmatched. The CDR3 sequence: CSAVYSGGTTYEQYF. In DNA, the CDR3 is TGCAGCGCGGTGTATAGCGGGGGGACCACCTACGAGCAGTACTTC.

Note on this clonotype: Possible read error: a much larger clone is one base away. The CDR3 loop is CASSRSGIAFF. As DNA, the CDR3 is TGTGCCAGCAGCCGCAGCGGCATAGCTTTCTTT. This chain uses TRBV13 with TRBJ1-1; D gene unclear. The CDR3 is 11 residues long. V lost 5 bases and J lost 10, with 11 bases in between. CDR1 PRHDT and CDR2 FYEKMQ come from the germline V gene (reference sequence).

J is TRBJ1-4 and V is TRBV6-6, with 9 bases matching TRBD1. Trimming at V came to 1 base and at J to 12 bases, leaving 18 bases not matched to a gene. The CDR3 runs to 18 residues. CDR1 and CDR2 (germline): MNHNY, SVGAGI (reference sequence). CDR3 residues: CASSYYGFTGGRELELFF. The CDR3 coding sequence is TGTGCCAGCAGTTACTATGGTTTTACAGGGGGCCGCGAATTGGAACTGTTTTTT.

This clonotype was picked up a small number of times. The chain carries TRBV15 and TRBJ2-7; 10 positions match TRBD1. The CDR3 length is 14 residues. CDR1 and CDR2 (germline): LNHNV, YYDKDF (reference sequence). Unmatched junction bases numbered 1, after V lost 3 bases and J lost 2 bases. The CDR3 sequence: CATSSGQGAYEQYF. The CDR3 region has the DNA TGTGCCACCAGCAGCGGACAGGGGGCCTACGAGCAGTACTTC.

The chain carries TRBV7-2 and TRBJ1-4; D unresolved. The CDR3 loop spans 13 amino acids. From germline, CDR1 is SGHTA and CDR2 FQGNSA. V lost 1 base to trimming and J lost 8 bases, with 8 bases between them. The CDR3 sequence: CASSLVAGEKLFF. Written as DNA, the CDR3 is TGTGCCAGCAGCTTAGTGGCAGGAGAAAAACTGTTTTTT. The full variable domain, rest sourced from reference TRBV7-2 and TRBJ1-4, is GAGVSQSPSNKVTEKGKDVELRCDPISGHTALYWYRQSLGQGLEFLIYFQGNSAPDKSGLPSDRFSAERTGGSVSTLTIQRTQQEDSAVYLCASSLVAGEKLFFGSGTQLSVL.

In this sample, this clonotype turned up a few times. This rearrangement joins TRBV4-2 to TRBJ1-5, with 8 bases identical to TRBD1. The CDR3 is 16 amino acids. Germline CDR1 reads LGHNA; CDR2 reads YNFKEQ. The V and J ends lost 1 base and 2 bases, in that order; junction bases with no gene match: 4. The CDR3 DNA sequence: TGTGCCAGCAGCCAAGTAGGGGGACAGGGCAATCAGCCCCAGCATTTT. Amino acid sequence: CASSQVGGQGNQPQHF.

This clonotype occurred many times. The chain couples TRBV6-6 to TRBJ2-4; D unclear. Trimming shortened V by 10 bases and J by 1 base, and 23 bases separated the two germline ends. From germline, CDR1 is MNHNY and CDR2 SVGAGI (reference sequence). The CDR3 loop spans 17 amino acids. For the CDR3, the DNA is TGTGCCACCTCCTACCGGGCCTACCGCCAGGCCAAAAACATTCAGTACTTC. It is translated as CATSYRAYRQAKNIQYF.

A few counts support this clonotype. Here the CDR3 DNA reads TGTGCCAGCAGTTCCCGTCCGGGGTTGGGGAACACTGAAGCTTTCTTT. Translation: CASSSRPGLGNTEAFF. The chain links TRBV6-5 to TRBJ1-1; D is unclear. V was pared by 4 bases and J by 1 base, with 16 bases between. From germline, CDR1 is MNHEY and CDR2 SVGAGI. CDR3 length equals 16 residues.

This clonotype was picked up a small number of times. This chain connects TRBV20-1 to TRBJ2-7, with D unresolved. The germline V and J ends were trimmed by 4 bases and 2 bases, with 9 bases remaining between them. Germline V CDR1 and CDR2: DFQATT, SNEGSKA (reference sequence). The CDR3 totals 12 residues. The CDR3 region has the DNA TGCAGTGCTAAATCAGGAACCTACGAGCAGTACTTC. Translating it yields CSAKSGTYEQYF.

This clonotype was recorded a few times. V usage is TRBV28 and J usage is TRBJ1-5; TRBD1 matches 7 bases. Germline CDR1 is MDHEN and CDR2 is SYDVKM. The CDR3 totals 18 residues. V shed 2 bases, J shed 0 bases, and the junction held 10 bases outside the gene matches. The CDR3 region has the DNA TGTGCCAGCAGTTTAGATCCGGGACAGATACTTAGCAATCAGCCCCAGCATTTT. Translated, it gives CASSLDPGQILSNQPQHF.

This chain joins TRBV6-2 or TRBV6-3 and TRBJ1-1; 7 nucleotides line up with TRBD1. In germline, CDR1 is MNHEY, CDR2 SVGEGT. CDR3 size: 12 residues. V lost 6 bases to trimming and J lost 13 bases; unmatched junction nucleotides: 11. CDR3 DNA sequence: TGTGCCAGCAGCCAGGGGACAGTACAGGTTTTCTTT. Translated: CASSQGTVQVFF.

The chain has TRBV4-1 and TRBJ1-5; a weak D match, TRBD1 (5 bases). The CDR3 has 15 residues. V lost 1 base to trimming and J lost 3 bases, with 10 bases between them. From germline, CDR1 is MGHRA and CDR2 YSYEKL. This CDR3 reads CASSQAAGYNQPQHF. DNA for the CDR3: TGCGCCAGCAGCCAAGCCGCAGGGTACAATCAGCCCCAGCATTTT.

This clonotype was counted at least ten times. This sequence joins TRBV6-1 and TRBJ1-1; tentative D call: TRBD1 (5 bases). The V gene lost 11 bases and the J gene lost 4 bases, with 17 bases spanning the gap. This CDR3 region has 13 residues. Germline CDR1 reads MNHNS; CDR2 reads SASEGT. The CDR3 region is CADSADFGTEAFF. The CDR3 bases are TGTGCCGACAGCGCGGATTTCGGCACTGAAGCTTTCTTT.